The next 22 T cell receptor beta chains were all read from a single sample in a study of OX40 agonist ivuxolimab in advanced cancers. The table came from immunoSEQ multiplex PCR; TCRdb's copy has only in-frame clones and leaves some out. The sample includes tens of thousands of clones, about 86% of them seen just once. Specimen: CD4+ or CD8+ T cells sorted from blood, collected in a trial of the OX40 agonist ivuxolimab. These receptors originate from an adult with an advanced solid tumor such as melanoma, head and neck, liver or kidney cancer.

V is TRBV10-3 and J is TRBJ1-1; weak D call: TRBD1 (6 bases). The V gene lost 3 bases and the J gene lost 5 bases, with 10 bases spanning the gap. This CDR3 is built from 13 residues. Germline CDR1 and CDR2: ENHRY and SYGVKD. This CDR3 is CAISDRGSTEAFF. CDR3 coding DNA: TGTGCCATCAGTGACAGGGGATCGACTGAAGCTTTCTTT.

The gene calls are TRBV30 and TRBJ2-1, with 9 bases aligning to TRBD1. Germline V lookup: CDR1 GTSNPN, CDR2 SVGIG (reference sequence). The CDR3 loop spans 19 amino acids. The trim removed 0 bases at V and 0 bases at J, leaving 12 bases unmatched. CDR3 nucleotide sequence: TGTGCCTGGAGTGTAAGGTTTGACAGGGGGTTTTTCTCCTACAATGAGCAGTTCTTC. Residues: CAWSVRFDRGFFSYNEQFF.

This clone was seen only a few times. The rearrangement links TRBV19 to TRBJ1-1; no clear D gene. V lost 5 bases and J lost 1, with 17 bases in between. The CDR3 has 16 residues. In germline, CDR1 is LNHDA, CDR2 SQIVND (reference sequence). The CDR3 loop is CASSWSWVAQNTEAFF. CDR3 DNA sequence: TGTGCCAGTAGTTGGTCATGGGTTGCACAGAACACTGAAGCTTTCTTT.

V usage is TRBV28 and J usage is TRBJ2-7; TRBD2 is a possible D gene (7 bases). The germline V and J ends were trimmed by 5 bases and 2 bases, with 19 bases remaining between them. This CDR3 is 16 amino acids long. CDR1 and CDR2 from the germline V gene are MDHEN and SYDVKM. The CDR3 region has the DNA TGTGCCAGCAGTCCCCCCGGGGGGCTTATTCCCTACGAGCAGTACTTC. As protein: CASSPPGGLIPYEQYF. Full variable domain (missing parts from reference TRBV28 and TRBJ2-7): DVKVTQSSRYLVKRTGEKVFLECVQDMDHENMFWYRQDPGLGLRLIYFSYDVKMKEKGDIPEGYSVSREKKERFSLILESASTNQTSMYLCASSPPGGLIPYEQYFGPGTRLTVT.

The V gene is TRBV9, the J gene TRBJ1-3; D may be TRBD1 (5 bases). CDR3 length: 15 amino acids. Germline CDR1 SGDLS, CDR2 YYNGEE. V was clipped by 4 bases and J by 5 bases, with 16 bases between them. CDR3 in DNA: TGTGCCAGCAGCCCCCGGGACGCCAGTAGAAACACCATATATTTT. Amino acids: CASSPRDASRNTIYF.

For this clone: The junction departs from germline at one end; a sequencing error may be responsible. CDR3: CSVVRTLNSVPF. The DNA for the CDR3 is TGCAGCGTTGTTCGGACCCTTAATAGTGTCCCTTTC. V is TRBV29-1 and J is TRBJ2-7; D gene unclear. The CDR3 has 12 residues. Germline CDR1 reads SQVTM; CDR2 reads ANQGSEA.

This chain links TRBV4-1 with TRBJ2-7; 12 nucleotides agree with TRBD2. This CDR3 comprises 17 residues. Germline CDR1 MGHRA, CDR2 YSYEKL. J gave up 3 bases and V 2 bases, and 8 bases lay outside the gene matches. DNA of the CDR3: TGCGCCAGCAGCCAAAGGTCTGGACTAGCGGGGTTCTACGAGCAGTACTTC. Protein product: CASSQRSGLAGFYEQYF.

The J gene is TRBJ2-2, the V gene TRBV18; TRBD2 matches 10 bases. The CDR3 covers 16 residues. With V trimmed by 6 bases and J by 0 bases, 4 bases remained unmatched. Germline lookup yields CDR1 KGHSH and CDR2 LQKENI. The CDR3 bases are TGTGCCAGCTCTCGAGCGGGAGGGTCGAACACCGGGGAGCTGTTTTTT. This codes for CASSRAGGSNTGELFF.

This clone has just a few counts. The chain is built from TRBV19 and TRBJ1-5; a possible D gene is TRBD1 (5 bases). This CDR3 has 14 amino acids. CDR1 is LNHDA and CDR2 is SQIVND in the germline V gene (reference sequence). Trimming shortened V by 0 bases and J by 6 bases, and 9 bases separated the two germline ends. The CDR3 is CASSIDEGFQPQHF. The CDR3 bases are TGTGCCAGTAGTATAGATGAGGGGTTTCAGCCCCAGCATTTT.

The rearrangement links TRBV4-2 to TRBJ2-1, with D perhaps TRBD2 (6 bases). This CDR3 is built from 15 residues. V was clipped by 4 bases and J by 5 bases, with 15 bases between them. Germline V CDR1 and CDR2: LGHNA, YNFKEQ. CDR3 in amino acids: CASSLAVSQNNEQFF. In DNA form, the CDR3 reads TGTGCCAGCAGCCTAGCGGTATCCCAAAACAATGAGCAGTTCTTC.

The V gene is TRBV25-1, the J gene TRBJ2-5; no clear D. The germline V gene encodes CDR1 MGHDK and CDR2 SYGVNS. This CDR3 has 13 amino acids. V was trimmed by 7 bases and J by 1 base, leaving 10 bases between them. The CDR3 sequence is CASMYRVQETQYF. In DNA, the CDR3 is TGTGCCAGCATGTATAGGGTCCAAGAGACCCAGTACTTC.

This rearrangement joins TRBV5-1 to TRBJ2-5; no firm D call. V lost 1 base to trimming and J lost 5 bases, with 15 bases between them. Looked up from germline, CDR1 is SGHRS and CDR2 is YFSETQ. There are 15 residues in the CDR3. CDR3 coding DNA: TGCGCCAGCAGCTTGAGGCTGGGCGGCTTGGAGACCCAGTACTTC. It encodes CASSLRLGGLETQYF. The complete variable domain, with remaining parts taken from reference TRBV5-1 and TRBJ2-5, reads KAGVTQTPRYLIKTRGQQVTLSCSPISGHRSVSWYQQTPGQGLQFLFEYFSETQRNKGNFPGRFSGRQFSNSRSEMNVSTLELGDSALYLCASSLRLGGLETQYFGPGTRLLVL.

The chain carries TRBV6-5 and TRBJ1-5; D is unclear. V lost 5 bases and J 7 bases, leaving 18 bases between the germline ends. Per the germline V gene, CDR1 is MNHEY and CDR2 is SVGAGI. CDR3 length: 15 amino acids. The CDR3 spells CASSTAGEGGQPQHF. CDR3 coding DNA: TGTGCCAGCAGTACAGCTGGGGAGGGAGGGCAGCCCCAGCATTTT.

This clone was counted between two and nine times. The chain employs TRBV28 and TRBJ2-3; 9 positions match TRBD1. The CDR3 contains 16 residues. In germline, CDR1 is MDHEN, CDR2 SYDVKM. V shed 2 bases, J shed 2 bases, and the junction held 5 bases outside the gene matches. CDR3 DNA: TGTGCCAGCAGTTTACCCGGGACAGGGTACACAGATACGCAGTATTTT. Amino acids: CASSLPGTGYTDTQYF.

The genes are TRBV29-1 and TRBJ2-7; 7 nucleotides align to TRBD1. This CDR3 contains 13 residues. CDR1 is SQVTM, CDR2 ANQGSEA, per germline. The V and J ends lost 2 bases and 2 bases, in that order; junction bases with no gene match: 3. CDR3 region: CSVESGQAYEQYF. CDR3 DNA sequence: TGCAGCGTTGAATCAGGACAGGCCTACGAGCAGTACTTC.

J is TRBJ2-1 and V is TRBV7-8; the match to TRBD2 covers 8 bases. This CDR3 comprises 12 residues. Germline loops: CDR1 SGHVS, CDR2 FQNEAQ. V was pared by 7 bases and J by 13 bases, with 9 bases of the junction left unmatched. CDR3 amino acids: CASTQPGLAQFF. The CDR3 DNA reads TGTGCCAGCACCCAGCCCGGACTAGCCCAGTTCTTC.

This chain connects TRBV29-1 to TRBJ1-1; D is possibly TRBD1 (6 bases). The CDR3 is 13 residues long. The V gene's germline CDR1 is SQVTM and CDR2 ANQGSEA. V was shortened by 5 bases and J by 0 bases, with 10 bases between the two germline ends. CDR3 sequence reads: CSVITGMNTEAFF. The CDR3 DNA sequence: TGCAGCGTTATTACAGGGATGAACACTGAAGCTTTCTTT.

The rearrangement joins TRBV5-1 to TRBJ2-6; D ambiguous. Germline V CDR1 and CDR2: SGHRS, YFSETQ. The V gene lost 4 bases and the J gene lost 7 bases, with 15 bases spanning the gap. The CDR3 extends over 15 amino acids. The CDR3 DNA sequence: TGCGCCAGCAGCCCGTTCCCGGGTGTAGCCAACGTCCTGACTTTC. Translated: CASSPFPGVANVLTF.

The V and J genes are TRBV6-6 and TRBJ1-2; D perhaps matches TRBD1 (5 bases). With 9 bases removed from V and 5 bases from J, the gap between germline ends came to 19 bases. The CDR3 is 14 amino acids. CDR1 and CDR2 (germline): MNHNY, SVGAGI (reference sequence). This CDR3 reads CASGRAGQRYGYTF. The CDR3 DNA reads TGTGCCAGTGGGAGGGCAGGGCAGAGATATGGCTACACCTTC.

The chain carries TRBV7-6 and TRBJ2-2; D is ambiguous. CDR1 and CDR2 from the germline V gene are SGHVS and FNYEAQ. This CDR3 has 12 amino acids. With 3 bases removed from V and 7 bases from J, the gap between germline ends came to 6 bases. CDR3 in amino acids: CASSFGGGELFF. DNA for the CDR3: TGTGCCAGCAGCTTCGGTGGCGGGGAGCTGTTTTTT.

The chain recombines TRBV11-3 with TRBJ2-3; the D gene is possibly TRBD1 (6 bases). This CDR3 spans 14 amino acids. Germline CDR1 is SGHNT and CDR2 is YENEEA. Trimming left V 6 bases short and J 2 bases short, with 12 bases between. For the CDR3, the DNA is TGTGCCAGCAGTGCCGGGACAATCACAGATACGCAGTATTTT. Amino acids: CASSAGTITDTQYF.

The genes are TRBV9 and TRBJ2-1; 12 nucleotides match TRBD1. Per the germline V gene, CDR1 is SGDLS and CDR2 is YYNGEE. The CDR3 covers 15 residues. The V and J ends lost 3 bases and 8 bases, in that order; junction bases with no gene match: 6. The CDR3 DNA sequence: TGTGCCAGCAGCGGAGGTGGGGACAGGGGGCATGAGCAGTTCTTC. Its protein is CASSGGGDRGHEQFF. Complete variable domain (other parts from reference TRBV9 and TRBJ2-1): DSGVTQTPKHLITATGQRVTLRCSPRSGDLSVYWYQQSLDQGLQFLIQYYNGEERAKGNILERFSAQQFPDLHSELNLSSLELGDSALYFCASSGGGDRGHEQFFGPGTRLTVL.